These T cell receptor beta chains were read from a single sample in a study of radiation and T cells in renal cell carcinoma. TCRdb keeps only in-frame clones here, not all; method: immunoSEQ multiplex PCR. The table has 140,000 to 150,000 clones, about 88% seen once. This specimen was blood, taken from a patient whose treatment included radiotherapy and nephrectomy. All receptors come from a woman between 45 and 65 years old with renal cell carcinoma. CDR3s include the opening cysteine and the closing phenylalanine or tryptophan. Each record gives: CDR3 length, V gene, J gene, CDR3 protein.

cdr3_length: 13
v_call: TRBV6-5
j_call: TRBJ1-3
cdr3_aa: CASSYGTGNTIYF

cdr3_length: 14
v_call: TRBV7-2
j_call: TRBJ1-1
cdr3_aa: CASSVDRVVTEAFF

cdr3_length: 14
v_call: TRBV11-2
j_call: TRBJ2-7
cdr3_aa: CASSPPSKYYEQYF

cdr3_length: 14
v_call: TRBV6-5
j_call: TRBJ2-4
cdr3_aa: CASSYSGEGDIQYF

cdr3_length: 10
v_call: TRBV28
j_call: TRBJ1-1
cdr3_aa: CASRYSVAFF

cdr3_length: 16
v_call: TRBV7-8
j_call: TRBJ2-7
cdr3_aa: CASSLYRAESSYEQYF

cdr3_length: 12
v_call: TRBV7-2
j_call: TRBJ1-1
cdr3_aa: CASSLYPTEAFF

cdr3_length: 15
v_call: TRBV21-1
j_call: TRBJ2-1
cdr3_aa: CASSKVDRSLYEQFF

cdr3_length: 11
v_call: TRBV20-1
j_call: TRBJ1-2
cdr3_aa: CSARGTHGYTF

cdr3_length: 15
v_call: TRBV5-6
j_call: TRBJ1-4
cdr3_aa: CASSLEGRYIEKLFF

cdr3_length: 14
v_call: TRBV19
j_call: TRBJ1-2
cdr3_aa: CASINVGKNYGYTF

cdr3_length: 13
v_call: TRBV7-2
j_call: TRBJ2-7
cdr3_aa: CASSTNSGYEQYF

cdr3_length: 16
v_call: TRBV5-1
j_call: TRBJ2-1
cdr3_aa: CASSLASGGAYNEQFF

cdr3_length: 11
v_call: TRBV28
j_call: TRBJ2-7
cdr3_aa: CASKGYYEQYF

cdr3_length: 14
v_call: TRBV6-5
j_call: TRBJ1-5
cdr3_aa: CASSSVDTNQPQHF

cdr3_length: 13
v_call: TRBV5-6
j_call: TRBJ1-1
cdr3_aa: CASSLEQTVGAFF

cdr3_length: 15
v_call: TRBV7-9
j_call: TRBJ2-7
cdr3_aa: CASSPGQGYHYEQYF

cdr3_length: 13
v_call: TRBV6-1
j_call: TRBJ1-4
cdr3_aa: CASSERAEEKLFF

cdr3_length: 16
v_call: TRBV19
j_call: TRBJ2-7
cdr3_aa: CASSKKGTGVLPEQYF

cdr3_length: 13
v_call: TRBV19
j_call: TRBJ1-1
cdr3_aa: CASSISVNTEAFF

cdr3_length: 15
v_call: TRBV18
j_call: TRBJ1-2
cdr3_aa: CASSPLTGAVPGYTF

cdr3_length: 15
v_call: TRBV4-3
j_call: TRBJ2-7
cdr3_aa: CASSPGPSQAYEQYF

cdr3_length: 13
v_call: TRBV6-1
j_call: TRBJ2-2
cdr3_aa: CASSPWGPGELFF

cdr3_length: 13
v_call: TRBV13
j_call: TRBJ2-7
cdr3_aa: CARKSGRPYEQYF

cdr3_length: 14
v_call: TRBV7-2
j_call: TRBJ1-4
cdr3_aa: CASSLNRGREKLFF

cdr3_length: 15
v_call: TRBV5-4
j_call: TRBJ1-6
cdr3_aa: CASRELWGVDSPLHF

cdr3_length: 16
v_call: TRBV4-3
j_call: TRBJ2-7
cdr3_aa: CASSQGAGTSPGEQYF

cdr3_length: 14
v_call: TRBV7-3
j_call: TRBJ2-5
cdr3_aa: CASSLTPGLETQYF

cdr3_length: 15
v_call: TRBV5-4
j_call: TRBJ1-1
cdr3_aa: CASSFPPTVNTEAFF

cdr3_length: 12
v_call: TRBV9
j_call: TRBJ2-3
cdr3_aa: CASSVLTDTQYF

cdr3_length: 12
v_call: TRBV7-9
j_call: TRBJ2-7
cdr3_aa: CASSYTGGEQYF

cdr3_length: 16
v_call: TRBV19
j_call: TRBJ2-1
cdr3_aa: CASHSSAPGSYNEQFF